The 8 T cell receptor beta chains below all came from one sample that was sequenced in a study of cytomegalovirus exposure and HLA in healthy donors (dated by TCRdb to about 2017). The library was generated by the immunoSEQ multiplex PCR assay. TCRdb holds this immuneACCESS table with in-frame rearrangements only. Some clones are missing; in checked studies, unresolved V genes explain under half, and the rest has no known cause. For this sample there are tens of thousands of clones; 93% appear just once. The leading ten clones occupy around 3.3% of the sample. The sequenced sample was PBMCs. The receptors here all came from a woman under 40 in good health and CMV-seronegative.

The chain carries TRBV27 and TRBJ1-3; maybe TRBD1 (6 bases). CDR1 is MNHEY, CDR2 SMNVEV, per germline (reference sequence). CDR3 length: 15 amino acids. The V and J ends lost 6 bases and 0 bases respectively, with 12 bases between them. The CDR3 DNA is TGTGCCAGCAGCCGTACAGGGAGCTCTGGAAACACCATATATTTT. Translated: CASSRTGSSGNTIYF.

The rearrangement joins TRBV19 to TRBJ2-7, with D possibly matching TRBD1 (6 bases). The V end was cut by 1 base, the J end by 9 bases, with 16 bases between. The germline V gene has CDR1 LNHDA and CDR2 SQIVND (reference sequence). The CDR3 extends over 14 amino acids. The CDR3 reads CASSIGRTGSAQYF. The CDR3 nucleotides are TGTGCCAGTAGTATAGGCCGAACAGGGTCGGCGCAGTACTTC.

The J gene is TRBJ1-1, the V gene TRBV6-5; weak D call: TRBD1 (6 bases). The ends were cut back, 4 bases at V and 4 bases at J, with 16 bases in the middle. CDR3 size: 15 residues. Germline CDR1 reads MNHEY; CDR2 reads SVGAGI. For the CDR3, the DNA is TGTGCCAGCAGTTGGTCCGGCAGAGGGGGCACTGAAGCTTTCTTT. Encoded protein: CASSWSGRGGTEAFF.

The genes are TRBV5-1 and TRBJ2-5; 9 bases map to TRBD2. V was pared by 1 base and J by 1 base, with 2 bases of the junction left unmatched. The CDR3 totals 15 residues. CDR1 is SGHRS, CDR2 YFSETQ, per germline. CDR3 bases: TGCGCCAGCAGCTTGAGAGCGGGGGGCCAAGAGACCCAGTACTTC. Residues: CASSLRAGGQETQYF.

The gene calls are TRBV5-8 and TRBJ2-6, with D maybe TRBD1 (5 bases). Germline V gene lookup returns CDR1 SGHTS and CDR2 YDEGEE. The CDR3 runs 15 residues. V lost 1 base, J lost 2 bases, and 7 bases lay in between. This chain's CDR3 is CASSLRQTGANVLTF. In DNA form, the CDR3 reads TGTGCCAGCAGCTTGAGACAGACTGGGGCCAACGTCCTGACTTTC.

The J gene is TRBJ2-3, the V gene TRBV5-5, with 9 bases lining up with TRBD2. The CDR3 is made up of 15 amino acids. The ends lost 3 bases at V and 1 base at J; junction bases unmatched: 3. Germline assignment: CDR1 SGHKS and CDR2 YYEKEE (reference sequence). The CDR3 nucleotides read TGTGCCAGCAGCTCGTGGACTAGCGGCACAGATACGCAGTATTTT. Its translation is CASSSWTSGTDTQYF. Together with reference TRBV5-5 and TRBJ2-3, the CDR3 gives the full variable domain: DAGVTQSPTHLIKTRGQQVTLRCSPISGHKSVSWYQQVLGQGPQFIFQYYEKEERGRGNFPDRFSARQFPNYSSELNVNALLLGDSALYLCASSSWTSGTDTQYFGPGTRLTVL.

V and J are TRBV15 and TRBJ1-5; 7 bases align to TRBD1. The ends lost 1 base at V and 4 bases at J; junction bases unmatched: 7. The CDR3 length is 16 residues. Germline CDR1 reads LNHNV; CDR2 reads YYDKDF (reference sequence). CDR3 DNA: TGTGCCACCAGCAGAGCCCCGGGACAGACTAATCAGCCCCAGCATTTT. The encoded protein is CATSRAPGQTNQPQHF.

This chain joins TRBV30 and TRBJ2-5, with TRBD2 identical over 13 bases. Trimming at V came to 5 bases and at J to 5 bases, leaving 8 bases not matched to a gene. Germline loops: CDR1 GTSNPN, CDR2 SVGIG (reference sequence). The CDR3 totals 15 residues. CDR3 nucleotide sequence: TGTGCCTGGTTCCCGGGACTAGCGGGGTGGGAGACCCAGTACTTC. Residues: CAWFPGLAGWETQYF.